This T cell receptor beta chain was sequenced for a study of cytomegalovirus exposure and HLA in healthy donors. Concerning this clone itself: What it binds is not known.

Study conclusions and caveats: TCR beta chains numbering 150 to 200 were designated cytomegalovirus-associated. Diagnosis of cytomegalovirus status made by the classifier reportedly showed high specificity and sensitivity. In vitro assays verified that a few CMV-associated chains recognized CMV antigens specifically.

CDR3 size: 13 residues. Trimming shortened V by 5 bases and J by 6 bases, and 14 bases separated the two germline ends. The germline V gene has CDR1 LNHDA and CDR2 SQIVND (reference sequence). The method was immunoSEQ multiplex PCR; TCRdb's version includes in-frame clones alone and lacks a portion of them. The sample shows under 200,000 clones, 70% to 90% of them seen only once. Sequenced input: PBMCs. This chain links TRBV19 with TRBJ2-7; D perhaps matches TRBD1 (6 bases). This sequence was found in a woman in her late teens or twenties in good health and CMV-seronegative. The CDR3: CASSPAGVREQYF. The CDR3 DNA follows: TGTGCCAGTAGTCCAGCAGGGGTTCGCGAGCAGTACTTC.